These 21 T cell receptor beta chains originate from one sample sequenced in a study of cytomegalovirus exposure and HLA in healthy donors. Use of 60 Vbeta and 13 Jbeta primers characterized the PCR. This table comes from immunoSEQ multiplex PCR, and its TCRdb copy is limited to in-frame clones, with some not included. The sample includes 150,000 to 200,000 clones, approximately 80% seen only once; the top ten take 2.2%. The material sequenced was PBMCs. The receptors come from a woman aged 25 to 39 in good health and CMV-seronegative.

The J gene is TRBJ1-2, the V gene TRBV7-2; tentatively, D is TRBD1 (6 bases). V lost 0 bases and J lost 2, with 16 bases in between. This CDR3 comprises 17 residues. Looked up from germline, CDR1 is SGHTA and CDR2 is FQGNSA. The CDR3 nucleotides are TGTGCCAGCAGCTTAGCCGCAGGGGCGTCATCAAACTATGGCTACACCTTC. Translating gives CASSLAAGASSNYGYTF.

This chain links TRBV9 with TRBJ2-3, with D unclear. Germline-derived CDR1 and CDR2 are SGDLS and YYNGEE. CDR3 size: 13 residues. Trimming pared 3 bases from V and 0 bases from J, leaving 5 bases between. Here the CDR3 DNA reads TGTGCCAGCAGCGAGCAAAGCACAGATACGCAGTATTTT. It translates to CASSEQSTDTQYF.

This sequence joins TRBV23-1 and TRBJ1-5; possible D gene TRBD1, 5 bases. TRBV23-1 counts as an open reading frame of uncertain function. Trimming stripped 0 bases from V and 2 bases from J, with 11 bases between. The CDR3 covers 16 residues. CDR3 sequence reads: CASSQSARVRNQPQHF. The DNA of the CDR3 is TGCGCCAGCAGTCAATCAGCCAGGGTACGCAATCAGCCCCAGCATTTT.

The chain is built from TRBV14 and TRBJ1-5, with 9 bases matching TRBD1. The CDR3 has 19 residues. Germline CDR1 reads SGHDN; CDR2 reads FVKESK. The J segment lost 1 base and the V segment lost 5 bases, leaving 15 bases of the junction unmatched. The CDR3 is CASSNGSGTGYKSNQPQHF. The CDR3 coding sequence is TGTGCCAGCAGCAATGGTTCCGGGACAGGGTACAAGAGCAATCAGCCCCAGCATTTT.

The chain recombines TRBV5-4 with TRBJ2-2, with D possibly TRBD1 on 6 matching bases. This CDR3 is built from 13 residues. V was pared by 4 bases and J by 11 bases, with 15 bases between. The germline gives CDR1 SGHNT, CDR2 YYREEE (reference sequence). The CDR3 here is CASSNTGTPELFF. The CDR3 DNA reads TGTGCCAGCAGCAACACCGGGACACCCGAGCTGTTTTTT.

V usage is TRBV25-1 and J usage is TRBJ1-5; D unresolved. Per germline, CDR1 MGHDK and CDR2 SYGVNS. Deletions cut 0 bases from V and 4 bases from J, with 7 bases between. This CDR3 region has 14 residues. CDR3 nucleotide sequence: TGTGCCAGCAGTGAATATCGAACTAATCAGCCCCAGCATTTT. Its translation is CASSEYRTNQPQHF.

This chain links TRBV10-2 with TRBJ1-5, with 7 bases matching TRBD1. The CDR3 length is 14 residues. CDR1 and CDR2 (germline): WSHSY, SAAADI. The V segment lost 6 bases and the J segment 4 bases; nucleotides outside the gene matches: 6. The CDR3 sequence is CASSPTGLNQPQHF. The CDR3 DNA sequence: TGCGCCAGCAGCCCGACAGGGCTGAATCAGCCCCAGCATTTT.

The chain links TRBV28 to TRBJ2-7, with a possible D match to TRBD2 (6 bases). The CDR3 spans 14 residues. V shed 7 bases and J shed 0 bases, with 13 bases lying between them. Per germline, CDR1 MDHEN and CDR2 SYDVKM. The CDR3 region has the DNA TGTGCCAGCACTTGGGGGAGGCCCTCCTACGAGCAGTACTTC. Its translation: CASTWGRPSYEQYF.

The rearrangement joins TRBV10-3 to TRBJ2-2; the match to TRBD1 covers 7 bases. The length of the CDR3 is 15 residues. With V trimmed by 4 bases and J by 6 bases, 8 bases remained unmatched. The germline V gene encodes CDR1 ENHRY and CDR2 SYGVKD. The CDR3 DNA reads TGTGCCATCAGTGCGCCACCCCAGGGGGCCGGGGAGCTGTTTTTT. Its protein is CAISAPPQGAGELFF.

The rearrangement joins TRBV7-6 to TRBJ2-2; 10 positions agree with TRBD1. The CDR3 is made up of 16 amino acids. Trimming removed 5 bases from V and 4 bases from J; junction bases left unmatched: 7. Per germline, CDR1 SGHVS and CDR2 FNYEAQ. CDR3 region: CASSPPRDRGTGELFF. DNA of the CDR3: TGTGCCAGCAGCCCGCCCCGGGACAGGGGCACCGGGGAGCTGTTTTTT.

The chain employs TRBV27 and TRBJ2-7; the D is unclear. In germline, CDR1 is MNHEY, CDR2 SMNVEV (reference sequence). The CDR3 sequence is 13 residues long. V was cut by 6 bases and J by 3 bases, with 12 bases left in between. CDR3: CASSSTSRYEQYF. The CDR3 DNA follows: TGTGCCAGCAGCTCAACGAGTCGCTACGAGCAGTACTTC.

The J gene is TRBJ2-7, the V gene TRBV27; the match to TRBD1 covers 8 bases. The trim removed 9 bases at V and 3 bases at J, leaving 10 bases unmatched. Per the germline V gene, CDR1 is MNHEY and CDR2 is SMNVEV (reference sequence). The CDR3 consists of 14 residues. CDR3 residues: CASSPGQGNYEQYF. The CDR3 DNA sequence: TGTGCCAGTTCCCCCGGACAGGGTAACTACGAGCAGTACTTC.

V and J are TRBV28 and TRBJ2-7, with D tentatively TRBD1 (5 bases). Germline V gene sequence: CDR1 MDHEN, CDR2 SYDVKM. The V end was cut by 3 bases, the J end by 6 bases, with 9 bases between. CDR3 size: 12 residues. CDR3 residues: CASSLGPGEQYF. The CDR3 DNA is TGTGCCAGCAGTTTGGGGCCGGGCGAGCAGTACTTC.

This chain links TRBV5-5 with TRBJ1-3; D may be TRBD1 (5 bases). CDR3 size: 15 residues. The germline V gene has CDR1 SGHKS and CDR2 YYEKEE (reference sequence). V lost 3 bases and J lost 3, with 13 bases in between. The CDR3 bases are TGTGCCAGCAGCTCGATGGGGGGAGGTGGAAACACCATATATTTT. It yields the protein CASSSMGGGGNTIYF.

The chain combines TRBV10-2 with TRBJ2-7, with 8 positions matching TRBD2. CDR3 length equals 15 residues. Losses at the gene ends were 6 bases for V and 0 bases for J; bases not matched to a gene: 7. Per germline, CDR1 WSHSY and CDR2 SAAADI. The CDR3 is CASREPGLGSYEQYF. In DNA, the CDR3 is TGCGCCAGCAGAGAGCCGGGACTAGGCTCCTACGAGCAGTACTTC.

This clone was observed once. The chain carries TRBV7-2 and TRBJ2-1; tentatively, D is TRBD2 (5 bases). Germline V CDR1 and CDR2: SGHTA, FQGNSA. The CDR3 contains 17 residues. V lost 5 bases and J lost 3, with 20 bases in between. CDR3: CASSTHASKSIYNEQFF. The CDR3, as DNA: TGTGCCAGCAGCACTCATGCTAGCAAAAGTATCTACAATGAGCAGTTCTTC.

This chain links TRBV19 with TRBJ2-5; 7 bases match TRBD1. From germline, CDR1 is LNHDA and CDR2 SQIVND (reference sequence). Trimming removed 5 bases from V and 4 bases from J; junction bases left unmatched: 10. The CDR3 consists of 15 residues. CDR3 coding DNA: TGTGCCAGTAGTCACAACAGGGGTGGTGGAGAGACCCAGTACTTC. This codes for CASSHNRGGGETQYF.

V gene TRBV9 combines with J gene TRBJ2-7; TRBD2 agrees at 9 bases. V gave up 4 bases and J gave up 7 bases; unmatched junction bases: 18. The CDR3 loop spans 17 amino acids. CDR1 and CDR2 from the germline V gene are SGDLS and YYNGEE. The CDR3 region has the DNA TGTGCCAGCAGCCGAGACGCCCCAACTAGCGGGCCCGGAGAGCAGTACTTC. This codes for CASSRDAPTSGPGEQYF.

This chain uses TRBV4-1 with TRBJ2-1, with 12 bases lining up with TRBD2. This CDR3 has 15 residues. Germline values: CDR1 MGHRA, CDR2 YSYEKL. V dropped 7 bases and J dropped 6; count of bases not matched to a gene: 7. The DNA for the CDR3 is TGCGCCAGCACCCGACTAGCGGGAGTGTCCAATGAGCAGTTCTTC. It encodes CASTRLAGVSNEQFF.

The rearrangement uses TRBV5-6 and TRBJ2-5, with 12 bases that match TRBD2. The DNA end is more similar to TRBJ2-7, so the J call may be wrong. This CDR3 region has 18 residues. Germline V gives CDR1 SGHDT, CDR2 YYEEEE. The CDR3: CASSLGTSGELSSYEQYF. The CDR3 bases are TGTGCCAGCAGCTTGGGGACTAGCGGGGAGCTTAGCTCCTACGAGCAGTACTTC.

V usage is TRBV7-9 and J usage is TRBJ2-7, with D maybe TRBD1 (6 bases). The germline V gene encodes CDR1 SEHNR and CDR2 FQNEAQ (reference sequence). V lost 5 bases to trimming and J lost 5 bases, with 13 bases between them. The CDR3 length is 13 residues. The CDR3 nucleotides are TGTGCCAGCAGCGTTAGGACAGCGAACGAGCAGTACTTC. Translation gives CASSVRTANEQYF.